The 20 T cell receptor beta chains below come from one sample, sequenced in a study of blood T cell repertoires in COVID-19. Using immunoSEQ multiplex PCR, the repertoire was profiled, and TCRdb retains in-frame clones only, with some absent. Of 130,000 or so clones in the sample, around 89% were seen once. Specimen: peripheral blood. These receptor sequences come from a man aged 50 to 60 with active or convalescent COVID-19.

The chain combines TRBV25-1 with TRBJ1-2; D possibly corresponds to TRBD1 (6 bases). This CDR3 region has 12 residues. Trimming removed 6 bases from V and 8 bases from J, with 13 bases in between. The V gene's germline CDR1 is MGHDK and CDR2 SYGVNS. CDR3 bases: TGTGCCAGCAGGGGGATGGGGGCCGGCTACACCTTC. It encodes CASRGMGAGYTF.

V usage is TRBV7-8 and J usage is TRBJ1-3, with D perhaps TRBD1 (5 bases). Germline V lookup: CDR1 SGHVS, CDR2 FQNEAQ. Trimming cost V 4 bases and J 4 bases, with 11 bases left between them. The CDR3 consists of 14 residues. CDR3 residues: CASSSGYSGNTIYF. The CDR3 nucleotides are TGTGCCAGCAGCTCAGGGTATTCGGGAAACACCATATATTTT.

The chain combines TRBV2 with TRBJ2-3; weak D call: TRBD2 (6 bases). The CDR3 contains 15 residues. Germline loops: CDR1 SNHLY, CDR2 FYNNEI. V dropped 7 bases and J dropped 7 bases, with 21 bases sitting between them. The CDR3 protein is CASTSPSGVTNTQYF. The CDR3 coding sequence is TGTGCCAGCACTTCCCCCTCGGGGGTGACGAATACGCAGTATTTT.

This clone appeared once. CDR3: CASTDRGLTDTQYF. The CDR3 bases are TGTGCCAGCACGGACAGGGGGTTGACTGATACGCAGTATTTT. V and J are TRBV27 and TRBJ2-3; 10 bases agree with TRBD1. This CDR3 is built from 14 residues. Germline-derived CDR1 and CDR2 are MNHEY and SMNVEV (reference sequence). J lost 6 bases, V lost 7 bases, and 7 bases had no gene match.

This rearrangement joins TRBV6-2 or TRBV6-3 to TRBJ1-1; maybe TRBD1 (5 bases). This CDR3 contains 15 residues. Trimming left V 0 bases short and J 4 bases short, with 12 bases between. CDR1 and CDR2 (germline): MNHEY, SVGEGT. CDR3: CASSYSGGGSTEAFF. CDR3 coding DNA: TGTGCCAGCAGTTACTCGGGGGGAGGTAGCACTGAAGCTTTCTTT.

This chain joins TRBV3-1 (or the pseudogene TRBV3-2) and TRBJ1-5; 9 positions match TRBD1. Germline-derived CDR1 and CDR2 are LGHDT and YNNKEL (reference sequence). The CDR3 covers 19 residues. The trim removed 4 bases at V and 2 bases at J, leaving 15 bases unmatched. The CDR3 region is CASSLPGTGWCWGNQPQHF. CDR3 nucleotides: TGTGCCAGCAGCCTACCCGGGACAGGGTGGTGTTGGGGCAATCAGCCCCAGCATTTT.

V gene TRBV5-1 combines with J gene TRBJ2-7; 9 bases agree with TRBD2. In germline, CDR1 is SGHRS, CDR2 YFSETQ. The CDR3 is made up of 15 amino acids. Losses at the gene ends were 3 bases for V and 4 bases for J; bases not matched to a gene: 8. The CDR3 bases are TGCGCCAGCAGCTCTTCCGGGACTAGCCGTTACGAGCAGTACTTC. It translates to CASSSSGTSRYEQYF.

The chain employs TRBV15 and TRBJ2-1; 10 bases line up with TRBD1. Per the germline V gene, CDR1 is LNHNV and CDR2 is YYDKDF (reference sequence). The length of the CDR3 is 16 residues. Trimming removed 3 bases from V and 7 bases from J; junction bases left unmatched: 9. The CDR3 DNA sequence: TGTGCCACCAGCAGGACCGTGGGACAGGGGTCGAATGAGCAGTTCTTC. Its protein product is CATSRTVGQGSNEQFF.

This chain links TRBV19 with TRBJ1-4; no firm D call. The ends were cut back, 3 bases at V and 1 base at J, with 12 bases in the middle. The CDR3 totals 16 residues. Germline V gene data show CDR1 as LNHDA and CDR2 as SQIVND (reference sequence). CDR3 in amino acids: CASSILGGRTNEKLFF. The DNA of the CDR3 is TGTGCCAGTAGTATCTTGGGAGGGCGAACTAATGAAAAACTGTTTTTT.

V is TRBV5-1 and J is TRBJ1-1; 7 positions agree with TRBD1. CDR3 size: 14 residues. Germline V lookup: CDR1 SGHRS, CDR2 YFSETQ. With V trimmed by 5 bases and J by 1 base, 5 bases remained unmatched. The CDR3 DNA is TGCGCCAGCAGGTTCCCAGGGGGGAACACTGAAGCTTTCTTT. This sequence encodes CASRFPGGNTEAFF.

This chain connects TRBV29-1 to TRBJ1-1; D call uncertain. Trimming took 2 bases from V and 3 from J, leaving 4 bases between them. Germline CDR1 is SQVTM and CDR2 is ANQGSEA. The CDR3 consists of 11 residues. CDR3 amino acids: CSVERDTEAFF. The CDR3 nucleotides are TGCAGCGTTGAACGGGACACTGAAGCTTTCTTT.

This chain uses TRBV5-1 with TRBJ2-3, with TRBD1 matching over 9 bases. V lost 2 bases, J lost 1 base, and 5 bases stayed unmatched. Looked up from germline, CDR1 is SGHRS and CDR2 is YFSETQ. The CDR3 has 16 amino acids. DNA for the CDR3: TGCGCCAGCAGCTTCTTGACAGGGGGAGGCACAGATACGCAGTATTTT. Translating gives CASSFLTGGGTDTQYF.

The chain couples TRBV28 to TRBJ2-1, with a tentative D call TRBD2 (5 bases). CDR3 length: 14 residues. The germline V gene encodes CDR1 MDHEN and CDR2 SYDVKM. The V end was cut by 2 bases, the J end by 6 bases, with 11 bases between. CDR3 nucleotides: TGTGCCAGCAGTTTAGGTCAGCGGTTCAATGAGCAGTTCTTC. It yields the protein CASSLGQRFNEQFF.

This clone was seen just once. The V call is TRBV14, the J call TRBJ2-2; D remains ambiguous. CDR3 length: 17 amino acids. CDR1 and CDR2 from the germline V gene are SGHDN and FVKESK. Between the trimmed V and J ends, which lost 0 bases and 6 bases, there was a span of 17 bases. The DNA of the CDR3 is TGTGCCAGCAGCCAAGATTACCAGCGACTGCTCCCCGGGGAGCTGTTTTTT. This encodes CASSQDYQRLLPGELFF.

The J gene is TRBJ2-3, the V gene TRBV10-3; 12 nucleotides agree with TRBD2. Germline V gene data show CDR1 as ENHRY and CDR2 as SYGVKD. The CDR3 has 16 amino acids. The J segment lost 8 bases and the V segment lost 0 bases, leaving 6 bases of the junction unmatched. The CDR3 here is CAISESVTSGGSTQYF. Here the CDR3 DNA reads TGTGCCATCAGTGAGTCAGTAACTAGCGGGGGGAGTACGCAGTATTTT.

Here the CDR3 reads CASSATGLRGEQFF. The CDR3 DNA reads TGTGCCAGTAGTGCTACAGGGTTAAGGGGTGAGCAGTTCTTC. V gene TRBV19 combines with J gene TRBJ2-1; perhaps TRBD1 as D (6 bases). The ends were cut back, 5 bases at V and 9 bases at J, with 17 bases in the middle. CDR1 is LNHDA, CDR2 SQIVND, per germline (reference sequence). CDR3 length: 14 residues. Variable domain in full (rest from reference TRBV19 and TRBJ2-1): DGGITQSPKYLFRKEGQNVTLSCEQNLNHDAMYWYRQDPGQGLRLIYYSQIVNDFQKGDIAEGYSVSREKKESFPLTVTSAQKNPTAFYLCASSATGLRGEQFFGPGTRLTVL.

The chain combines TRBV5-4 with TRBJ1-1; 10 bases agree with TRBD1. The CDR3 loop spans 15 amino acids. Germline lookup yields CDR1 SGHNT and CDR2 YYREEE (reference sequence). V shed 2 bases, J shed 1 base, and the junction held 2 bases outside the gene matches. This CDR3 is CASSFGQGENTEAFF. The CDR3 nucleotides read TGTGCCAGCAGCTTCGGACAGGGGGAGAACACTGAAGCTTTCTTT.

Written as DNA, the CDR3 is TGTGCCAGCAGCTTAGTACAGTCTCCAGATACGCAGTATTTT. As protein: CASSLVQSPDTQYF. The V gene is TRBV7-8, the J gene TRBJ2-3; D unresolved. CDR1 and CDR2 (germline): SGHVS, FQNEAQ. The CDR3 runs to 14 residues. With 1 base removed from V and 4 bases from J, the gap between germline ends came to 9 bases.

The chain couples TRBV6-5 to TRBJ1-1; D gene ambiguous. CDR1 is MNHEY, CDR2 SVGAGI, per germline. V dropped 6 bases and J dropped 4 bases, with 12 bases sitting between them. The CDR3 totals 13 residues. In DNA form, the CDR3 reads TGTGCCAGCAGGCTCGGAAGCGGCACTGAAGCTTTCTTT. Its translation: CASRLGSGTEAFF.

The rearrangement links TRBV11-2 to TRBJ2-7; possibly TRBD1 for D (6 bases). The germline V and J ends were trimmed by 5 bases and 3 bases, with 17 bases remaining between them. The CDR3 has 15 amino acids. The germline V gene has CDR1 SGHAT and CDR2 FQNNGV. The CDR3 nucleotides are TGTGCCAGCAGCCCTCAAGGCTGGGACAACTACGAGCAGTACTTC. Translated: CASSPQGWDNYEQYF.